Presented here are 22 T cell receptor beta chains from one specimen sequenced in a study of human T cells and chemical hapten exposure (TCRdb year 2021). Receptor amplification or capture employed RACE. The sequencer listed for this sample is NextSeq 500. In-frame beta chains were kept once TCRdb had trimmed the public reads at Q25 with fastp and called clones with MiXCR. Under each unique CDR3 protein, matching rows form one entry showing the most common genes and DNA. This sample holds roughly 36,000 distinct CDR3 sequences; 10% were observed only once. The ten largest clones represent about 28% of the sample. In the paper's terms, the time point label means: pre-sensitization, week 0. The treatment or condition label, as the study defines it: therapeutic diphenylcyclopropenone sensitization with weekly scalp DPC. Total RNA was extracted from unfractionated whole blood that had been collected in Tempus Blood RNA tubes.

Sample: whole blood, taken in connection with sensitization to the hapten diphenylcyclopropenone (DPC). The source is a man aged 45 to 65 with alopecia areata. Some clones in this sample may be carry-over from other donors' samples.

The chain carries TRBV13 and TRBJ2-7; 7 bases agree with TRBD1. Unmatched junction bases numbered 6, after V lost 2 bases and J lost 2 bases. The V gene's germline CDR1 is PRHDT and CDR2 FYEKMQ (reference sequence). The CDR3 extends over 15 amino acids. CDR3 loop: CASSLSRDSTYEQYF. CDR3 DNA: TGTGCCAGCAGCTTATCACGGGACAGTACCTACGAGCAGTACTTC.

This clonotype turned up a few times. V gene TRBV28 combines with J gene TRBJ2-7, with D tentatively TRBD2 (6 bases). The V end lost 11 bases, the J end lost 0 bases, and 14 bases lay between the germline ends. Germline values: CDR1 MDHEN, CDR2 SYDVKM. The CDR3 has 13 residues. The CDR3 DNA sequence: TGTGCCTCCCGCCGGGAGAGCTCCTACGAGCAGTACTTC. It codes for CASRRESSYEQYF.

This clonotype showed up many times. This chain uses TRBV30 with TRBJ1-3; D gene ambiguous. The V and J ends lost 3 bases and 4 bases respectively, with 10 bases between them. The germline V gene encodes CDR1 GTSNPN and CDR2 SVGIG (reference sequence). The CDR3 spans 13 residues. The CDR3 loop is CAWRRTSGNTIYF. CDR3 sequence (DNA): TGTGCCTGGAGGCGTACATCGGGAAACACCATATATTTT.

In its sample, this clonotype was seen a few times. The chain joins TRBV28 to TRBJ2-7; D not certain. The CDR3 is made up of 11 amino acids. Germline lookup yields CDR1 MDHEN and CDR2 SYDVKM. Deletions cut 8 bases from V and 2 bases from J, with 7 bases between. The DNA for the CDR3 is TGTGCCAGCCGCGGAGCCTACGAGCAGTACTTC. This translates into CASRGAYEQYF.

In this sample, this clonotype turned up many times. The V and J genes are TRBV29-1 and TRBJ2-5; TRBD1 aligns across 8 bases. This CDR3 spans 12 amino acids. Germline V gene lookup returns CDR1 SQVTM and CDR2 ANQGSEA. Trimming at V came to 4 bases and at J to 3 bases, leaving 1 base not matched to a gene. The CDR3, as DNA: TGCAGCGTTGCACAGGGGGAAGAGACCCAGTACTTC. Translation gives CSVAQGEETQYF.

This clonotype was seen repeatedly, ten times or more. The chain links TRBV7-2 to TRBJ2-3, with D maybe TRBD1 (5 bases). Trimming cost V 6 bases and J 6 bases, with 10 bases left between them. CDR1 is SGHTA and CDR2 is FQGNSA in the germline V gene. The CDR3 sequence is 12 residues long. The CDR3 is CASRTAGDTQYF. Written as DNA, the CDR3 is TGTGCCAGCAGGACTGCAGGGGATACGCAGTATTTT.

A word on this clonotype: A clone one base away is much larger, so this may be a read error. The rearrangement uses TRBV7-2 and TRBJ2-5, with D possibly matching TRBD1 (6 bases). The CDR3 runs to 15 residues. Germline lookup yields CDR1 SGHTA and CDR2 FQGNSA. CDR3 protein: CASSSTRGYQENQYF. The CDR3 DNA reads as TGTGCCAGCAGCTCCACTAGGGGGTACCAAGAGAACCAGTACTTC.

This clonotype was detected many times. CDR3 sequence reads: CSVSGGNNEQFF. CDR3 sequence (DNA): TGCAGCGTTTCAGGGGGGAATAATGAGCAGTTCTTC. The chain couples TRBV29-1 to TRBJ2-1; TRBD1 is a possible D gene (7 bases). Between the trimmed V and J ends, which lost 5 bases and 7 bases, there was a span of 12 bases. Germline V CDR1 and CDR2: SQVTM, ANQGSEA. The CDR3 has 12 amino acids.

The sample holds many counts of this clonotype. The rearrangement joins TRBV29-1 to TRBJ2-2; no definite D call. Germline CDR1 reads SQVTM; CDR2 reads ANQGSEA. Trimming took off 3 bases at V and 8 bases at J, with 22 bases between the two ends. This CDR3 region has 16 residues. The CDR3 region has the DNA TGCAGCGTTGAGTTGGTTTCGGGTTCCCCGTCGGGGGAGCTGTTTTTT. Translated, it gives CSVELVSGSPSGELFF.

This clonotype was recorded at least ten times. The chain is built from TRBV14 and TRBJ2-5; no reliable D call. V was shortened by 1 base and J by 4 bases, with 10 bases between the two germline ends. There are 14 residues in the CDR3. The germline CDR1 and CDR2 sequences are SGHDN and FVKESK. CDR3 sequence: CASSQVSMIETQYF. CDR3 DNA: TGTGCCAGCAGCCAAGTGAGCATGATAGAGACCCAGTACTTC.

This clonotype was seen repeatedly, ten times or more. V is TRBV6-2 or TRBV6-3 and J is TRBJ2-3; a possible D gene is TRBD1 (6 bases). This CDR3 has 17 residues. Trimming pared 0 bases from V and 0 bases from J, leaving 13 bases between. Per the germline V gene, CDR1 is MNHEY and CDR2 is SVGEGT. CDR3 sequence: CASSYSRDTRSTDTQYF. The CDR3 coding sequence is TGTGCCAGCAGTTACTCGAGGGACACGAGGAGCACAGATACGCAGTATTTT.

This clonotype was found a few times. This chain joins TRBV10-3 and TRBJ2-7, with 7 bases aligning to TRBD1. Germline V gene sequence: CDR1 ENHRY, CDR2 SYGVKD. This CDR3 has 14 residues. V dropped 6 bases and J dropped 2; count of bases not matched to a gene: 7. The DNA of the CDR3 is TGTGCCATCAGCAGGACAGGCCAACCCTACGAGCAGTACTTC. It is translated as CAISRTGQPYEQYF.

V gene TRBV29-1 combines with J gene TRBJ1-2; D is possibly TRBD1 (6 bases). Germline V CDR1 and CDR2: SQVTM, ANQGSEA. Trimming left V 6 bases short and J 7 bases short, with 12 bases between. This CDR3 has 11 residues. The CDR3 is CSVPGARGYTF. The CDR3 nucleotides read TGCAGCGTGCCAGGGGCCCGTGGCTACACCTTC.

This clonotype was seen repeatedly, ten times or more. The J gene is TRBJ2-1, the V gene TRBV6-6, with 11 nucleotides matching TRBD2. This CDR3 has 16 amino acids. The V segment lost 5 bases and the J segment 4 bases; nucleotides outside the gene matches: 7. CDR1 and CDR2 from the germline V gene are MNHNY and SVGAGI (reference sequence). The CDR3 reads CASSPLAGGAYNEQFF. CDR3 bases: TGTGCCAGCAGTCCCCTAGCGGGAGGAGCGTACAATGAGCAGTTCTTC.

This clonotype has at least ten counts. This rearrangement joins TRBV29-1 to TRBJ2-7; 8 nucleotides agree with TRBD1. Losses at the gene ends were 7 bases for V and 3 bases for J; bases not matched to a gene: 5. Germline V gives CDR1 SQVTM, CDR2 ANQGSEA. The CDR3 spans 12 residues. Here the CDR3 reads CSGGTGDYEQYF. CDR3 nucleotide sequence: TGCAGCGGTGGGACAGGAGACTACGAGCAGTACTTC.

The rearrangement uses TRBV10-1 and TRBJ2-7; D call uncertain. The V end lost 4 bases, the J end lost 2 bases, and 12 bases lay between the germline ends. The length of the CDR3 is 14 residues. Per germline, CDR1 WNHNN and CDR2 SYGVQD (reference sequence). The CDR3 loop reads CASSAYGPPYEQYF. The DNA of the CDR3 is TGCGCCAGCAGTGCGTATGGACCTCCCTACGAGCAGTACTTC.

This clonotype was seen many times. For the CDR3, the DNA is TGTGCCAGCAGTTACTCGGGGGGGCCCATATCGAGCAATCAGCCCCAGCATTTT. It translates to CASSYSGGPISSNQPQHF. The chain has TRBV6-2 or TRBV6-3 and TRBJ1-5, with D tentatively TRBD1 (6 bases). From germline, CDR1 is MNHEY and CDR2 SVGEGT. The CDR3 sequence is 18 residues long. V was pared by 0 bases and J by 1 base, with 16 bases between.

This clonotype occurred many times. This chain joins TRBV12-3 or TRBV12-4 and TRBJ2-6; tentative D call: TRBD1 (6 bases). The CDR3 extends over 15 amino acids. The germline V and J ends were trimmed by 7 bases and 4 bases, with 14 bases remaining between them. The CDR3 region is CASNPQGAGANVLTF. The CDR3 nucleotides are TGTGCCAGCAACCCACAGGGTGCCGGGGCCAACGTCCTGACTTTC.

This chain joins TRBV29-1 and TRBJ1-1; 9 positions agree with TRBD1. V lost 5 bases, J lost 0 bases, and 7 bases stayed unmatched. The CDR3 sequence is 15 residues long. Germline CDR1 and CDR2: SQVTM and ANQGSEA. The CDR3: CSVPPGQGMNTEAFF. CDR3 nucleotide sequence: TGCAGCGTTCCGCCTGGACAGGGGATGAACACTGAAGCTTTCTTT.

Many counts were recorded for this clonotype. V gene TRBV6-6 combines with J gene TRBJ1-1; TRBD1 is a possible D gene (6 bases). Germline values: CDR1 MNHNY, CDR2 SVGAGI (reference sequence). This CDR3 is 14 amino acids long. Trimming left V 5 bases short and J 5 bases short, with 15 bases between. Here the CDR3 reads CASSHTGKRTEAFF. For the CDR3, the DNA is TGTGCCAGCAGTCATACAGGGAAAAGGACTGAAGCTTTCTTT.

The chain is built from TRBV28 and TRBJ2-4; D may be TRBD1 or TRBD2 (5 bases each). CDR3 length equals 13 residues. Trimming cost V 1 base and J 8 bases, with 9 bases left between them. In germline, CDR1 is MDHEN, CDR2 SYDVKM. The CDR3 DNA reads TGTGCCAGCAGTTTATCCCAGGGAGACATTCAGTACTTC. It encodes CASSLSQGDIQYF. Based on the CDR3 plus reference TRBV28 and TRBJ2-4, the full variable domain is DVKVTQSSRYLVKRTGEKVFLECVQDMDHENMFWYRQDPGLGLRLIYFSYDVKMKEKGDIPEGYSVSREKKERFSLILESASTNQTSMYLCASSLSQGDIQYFGAGTRLSVL.

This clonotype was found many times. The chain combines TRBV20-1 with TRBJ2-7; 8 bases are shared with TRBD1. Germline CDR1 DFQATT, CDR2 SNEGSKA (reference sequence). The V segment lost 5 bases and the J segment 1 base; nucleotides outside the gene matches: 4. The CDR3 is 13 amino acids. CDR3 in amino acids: CSAARTGSYEQYF. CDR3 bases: TGCAGTGCTGCACGGACAGGGTCCTACGAGCAGTACTTC.